This T cell receptor (beta chain) appears in the sequencing data of a study of blood T cell repertoires in COVID-19. At the level of the study: Both acute and convalescent COVID-19 samples were obtained from the United States, Italy and Spain.

The V gene's germline CDR1 is MGHDK and CDR2 SYGVNS. This CDR3 has 11 amino acids. Trimming cost V 3 bases and J 8 bases, with 7 bases left between them. TCRdb's table, derived via immunoSEQ multiplex PCR, lists solely in-frame clones and lacks some. Counted here are some 140,000 clones, about 80% occurring once; the ten biggest clones make up 3% to 4.5%. Sequencing was performed on peripheral blood. The V gene is TRBV25-1, the J gene TRBJ1-1, with D maybe TRBD1 (5 bases). This clonotype originated in a man aged 55 to 70 with acute or convalescent COVID-19. The CDR3 sequence is CASSEGGEAFF. The DNA for the CDR3 is TGTGCCAGCAGTGAGGGGGGGGAAGCTTTCTTT.